This T cell receptor (beta chain) was captured in a study of OX40 agonist ivuxolimab in advanced cancers. Overall study context: People who had prior anti-PD-1, anti-PD-L1 or anti-CTLA-4 therapy could take part, and 40% had some.

Remarks on this clone: What it binds is unknown.

With 2 bases clipped from V and 2 bases from J, the junction kept 4 bases outside the gene matches. Germline CDR1 and CDR2: MNHNY and SVGAGI (reference sequence). The CDR3 runs 15 residues. Profiling relied on immunoSEQ multiplex PCR, and the TCRdb table lists in-frame clones only, not all of them. The repertoire holds over 60,000 clones, 80% to 90% seen once, with 1.9% in the top ten. Study-wide results and limits: Normalized T-cell clonal expansion was also low in a subset of nonresponders. At 0.1 to 3.0 mg/kg, clonal expansion of CD4+ and CD8+ blood T cells had occurred by week 6.

Sequencing was performed on CD4+ or CD8+ T cells sorted from blood, taken in a trial of the OX40 agonist ivuxolimab. This clonotype originated in an adult with an advanced solid tumor such as melanoma, head and neck, liver or kidney cancer. The V and J genes are TRBV6-6 and TRBJ2-3, with TRBD1 matching over 7 bases. The CDR3 reads CASSYPGTDTDTQYF. CDR3 DNA: TGTGCCAGCAGTTACCCTGGGACAGACACAGATACGCAGTATTTT.